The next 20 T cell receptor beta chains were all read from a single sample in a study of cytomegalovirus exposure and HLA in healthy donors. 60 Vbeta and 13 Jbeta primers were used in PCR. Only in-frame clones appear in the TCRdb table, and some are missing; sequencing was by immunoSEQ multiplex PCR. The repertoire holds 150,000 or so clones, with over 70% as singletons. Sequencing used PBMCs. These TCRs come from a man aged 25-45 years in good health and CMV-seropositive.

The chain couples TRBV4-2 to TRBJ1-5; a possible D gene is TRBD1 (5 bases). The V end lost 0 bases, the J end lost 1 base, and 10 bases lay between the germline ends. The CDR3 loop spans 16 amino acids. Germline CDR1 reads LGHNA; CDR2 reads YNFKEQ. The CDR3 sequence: CASSQDGAGSNQPQHF. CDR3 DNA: TGTGCCAGCAGCCAAGATGGGGCAGGGAGCAATCAGCCCCAGCATTTT.

Here the CDR3 DNA reads TGTGCCAGCAGCGCTGGGCGAACGGACAGGGCCAATCAGCCCCAGCATTTT. It translates to CASSAGRTDRANQPQHF. V and J are TRBV7-2 and TRBJ1-5; 8 bases agree with TRBD1. This CDR3 is built from 17 residues. Germline V CDR1 and CDR2: SGHTA, FQGNSA. Germline trimming cut 5 bases from V and 3 bases from J; bases unmatched to any gene: 12.

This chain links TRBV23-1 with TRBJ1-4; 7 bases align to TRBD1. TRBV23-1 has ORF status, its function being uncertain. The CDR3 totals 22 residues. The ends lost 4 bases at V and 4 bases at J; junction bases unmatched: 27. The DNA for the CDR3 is TGCGCCAGCAGTCCAACAGGGTTGGGATCCCCAAACTTTAGGGGGCTTAATGAAAAACTGTTTTTT. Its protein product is CASSPTGLGSPNFRGLNEKLFF.

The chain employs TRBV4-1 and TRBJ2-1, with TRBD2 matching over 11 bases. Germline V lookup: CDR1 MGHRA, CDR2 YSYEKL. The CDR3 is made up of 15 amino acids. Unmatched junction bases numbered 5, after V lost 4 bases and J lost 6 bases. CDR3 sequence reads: CASSPLAGERNEQFF. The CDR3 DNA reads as TGCGCCAGCAGCCCACTAGCGGGAGAACGCAATGAGCAGTTCTTC.

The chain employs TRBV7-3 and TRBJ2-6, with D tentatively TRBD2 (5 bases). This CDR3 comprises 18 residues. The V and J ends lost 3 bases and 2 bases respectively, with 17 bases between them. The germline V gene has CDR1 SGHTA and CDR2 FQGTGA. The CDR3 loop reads CASSFASRRLAGANVLTF. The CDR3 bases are TGTGCCAGCAGCTTCGCGTCAAGGAGGCTGGCTGGGGCCAACGTCCTGACTTTC.

The CDR3 sequence: CASSEQLKRELSEQFF. CDR3 DNA sequence: TGTGCCAGCAGCGAGCAGCTGAAGCGGGAGTTGTCTGAGCAGTTCTTC. The chain combines TRBV9 with TRBJ2-1, with TRBD2 identical over 8 bases. This CDR3 has 16 residues. Germline loops: CDR1 SGDLS, CDR2 YYNGEE. The V segment lost 3 bases and the J segment 9 bases; nucleotides outside the gene matches: 14. Combining the CDR3 with reference TRBV9 and TRBJ2-1 gives the whole variable domain DSGVTQTPKHLITATGQRVTLRCSPRSGDLSVYWYQQSLDQGLQFLIQYYNGEERAKGNILERFSAQQFPDLHSELNLSSLELGDSALYFCASSEQLKRELSEQFFGPGTRLTVL.

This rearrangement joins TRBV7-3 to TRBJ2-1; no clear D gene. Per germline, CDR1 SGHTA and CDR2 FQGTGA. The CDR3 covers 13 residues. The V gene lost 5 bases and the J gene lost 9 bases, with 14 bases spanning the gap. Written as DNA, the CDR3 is TGTGCCAGCAGCACCCATCCCGGGTCTGAGCAGTTCTTC. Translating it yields CASSTHPGSEQFF.

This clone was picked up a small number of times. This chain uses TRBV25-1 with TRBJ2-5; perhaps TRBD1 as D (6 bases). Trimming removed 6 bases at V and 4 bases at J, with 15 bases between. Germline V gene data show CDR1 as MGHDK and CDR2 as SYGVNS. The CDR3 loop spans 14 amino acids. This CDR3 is CASREQGSGETQYF. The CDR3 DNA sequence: TGTGCCAGCAGGGAACAGGGTTCAGGAGAGACCCAGTACTTC.

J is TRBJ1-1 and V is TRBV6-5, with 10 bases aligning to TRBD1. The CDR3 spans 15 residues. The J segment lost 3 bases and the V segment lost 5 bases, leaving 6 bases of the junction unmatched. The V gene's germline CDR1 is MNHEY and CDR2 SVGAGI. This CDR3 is CASSPLGQGYTEAFF. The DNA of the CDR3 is TGTGCCAGCAGTCCCTTGGGACAGGGGTACACTGAAGCTTTCTTT.

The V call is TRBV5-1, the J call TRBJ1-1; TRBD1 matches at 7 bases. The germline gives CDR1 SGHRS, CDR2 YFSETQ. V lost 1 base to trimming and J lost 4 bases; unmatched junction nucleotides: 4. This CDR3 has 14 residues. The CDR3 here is CASSLLGGGTEAFF. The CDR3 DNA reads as TGCGCCAGCAGCTTGTTAGGGGGCGGCACTGAAGCTTTCTTT.

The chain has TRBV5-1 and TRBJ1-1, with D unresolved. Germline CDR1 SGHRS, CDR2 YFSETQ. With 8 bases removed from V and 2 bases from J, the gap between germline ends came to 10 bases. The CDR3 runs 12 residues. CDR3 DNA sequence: TGCGCCAGTACAGATCTTAACACTGAAGCTTTCTTT. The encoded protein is CASTDLNTEAFF.

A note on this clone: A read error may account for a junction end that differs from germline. For the CDR3, the DNA is TGCGCCAGCAGCCATGACCACGGGGACAGGGCCTACAGTGAGCAGTTCTTC. It encodes CASSHDHGDRAYSEQFF. This rearrangement joins TRBV4-1 to TRBJ2-1; 9 nucleotides line up with TRBD1. The CDR3 is made up of 17 amino acids. Germline assignment: CDR1 MGHRA and CDR2 YSYEKL.

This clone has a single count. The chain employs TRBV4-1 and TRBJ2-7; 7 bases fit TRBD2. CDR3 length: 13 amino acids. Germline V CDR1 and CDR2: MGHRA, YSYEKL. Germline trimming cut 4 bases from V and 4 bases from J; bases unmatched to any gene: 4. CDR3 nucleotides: TGCGCCAGCAGCCTATATAGCGGGTACGAGCAGTACTTC. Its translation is CASSLYSGYEQYF.

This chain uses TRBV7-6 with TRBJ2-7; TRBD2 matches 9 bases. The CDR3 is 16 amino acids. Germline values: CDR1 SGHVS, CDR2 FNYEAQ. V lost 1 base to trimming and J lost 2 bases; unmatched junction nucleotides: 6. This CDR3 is CASSLVAASGAYEQYF. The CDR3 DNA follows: TGTGCCAGCAGCTTAGTAGCGGCTAGCGGGGCCTACGAGCAGTACTTC.

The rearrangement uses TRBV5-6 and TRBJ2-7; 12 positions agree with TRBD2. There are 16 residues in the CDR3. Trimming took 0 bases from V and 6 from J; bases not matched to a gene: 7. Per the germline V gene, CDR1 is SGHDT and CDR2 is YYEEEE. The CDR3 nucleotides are TGTGCCAGCAGCTTGGTCCTAGCGGGAGGGTTGGGCGAGCAGTACTTC. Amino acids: CASSLVLAGGLGEQYF.

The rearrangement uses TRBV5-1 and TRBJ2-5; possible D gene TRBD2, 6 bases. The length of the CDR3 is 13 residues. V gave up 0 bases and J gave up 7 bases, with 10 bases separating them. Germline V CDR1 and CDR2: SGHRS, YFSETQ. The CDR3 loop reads CASSLASEGTQYF. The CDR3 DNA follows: TGCGCCAGCAGCTTGGCTTCGGAGGGGACCCAGTACTTC.

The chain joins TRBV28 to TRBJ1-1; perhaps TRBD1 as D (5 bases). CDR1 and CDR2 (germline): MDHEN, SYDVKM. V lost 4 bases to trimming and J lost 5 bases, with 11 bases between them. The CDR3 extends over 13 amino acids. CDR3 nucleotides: TGTGCCAGCAGTTCTCGACAGATAACTGAAGCTTTCTTT. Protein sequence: CASSSRQITEAFF. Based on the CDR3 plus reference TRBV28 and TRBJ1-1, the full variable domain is DVKVTQSSRYLVKRTGEKVFLECVQDMDHENMFWYRQDPGLGLRLIYFSYDVKMKEKGDIPEGYSVSREKKERFSLILESASTNQTSMYLCASSSRQITEAFFGQGTRLTVV.

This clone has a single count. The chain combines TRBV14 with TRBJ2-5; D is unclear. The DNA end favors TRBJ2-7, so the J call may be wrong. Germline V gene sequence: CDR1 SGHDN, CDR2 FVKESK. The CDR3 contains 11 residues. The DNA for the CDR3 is TGTGCCAGCAGCCTTAGCCACGAGCAGTACTTC. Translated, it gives CASSLSHEQYF.

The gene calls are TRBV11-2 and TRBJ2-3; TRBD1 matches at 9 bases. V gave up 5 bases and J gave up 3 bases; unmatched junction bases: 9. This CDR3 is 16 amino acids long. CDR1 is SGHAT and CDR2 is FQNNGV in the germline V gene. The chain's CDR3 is CASSTLGQGSTDTQYF. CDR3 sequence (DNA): TGTGCCAGCAGCACGCTCGGACAGGGGAGTACAGATACGCAGTATTTT.

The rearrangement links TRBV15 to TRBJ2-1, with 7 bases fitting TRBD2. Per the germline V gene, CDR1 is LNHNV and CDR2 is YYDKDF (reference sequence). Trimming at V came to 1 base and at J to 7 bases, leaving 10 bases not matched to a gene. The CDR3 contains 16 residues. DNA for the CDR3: TGTGCCACCAGCAGAGGTGGCGGGAGAGCCATGAATGAGCAGTTCTTC. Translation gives CATSRGGGRAMNEQFF.